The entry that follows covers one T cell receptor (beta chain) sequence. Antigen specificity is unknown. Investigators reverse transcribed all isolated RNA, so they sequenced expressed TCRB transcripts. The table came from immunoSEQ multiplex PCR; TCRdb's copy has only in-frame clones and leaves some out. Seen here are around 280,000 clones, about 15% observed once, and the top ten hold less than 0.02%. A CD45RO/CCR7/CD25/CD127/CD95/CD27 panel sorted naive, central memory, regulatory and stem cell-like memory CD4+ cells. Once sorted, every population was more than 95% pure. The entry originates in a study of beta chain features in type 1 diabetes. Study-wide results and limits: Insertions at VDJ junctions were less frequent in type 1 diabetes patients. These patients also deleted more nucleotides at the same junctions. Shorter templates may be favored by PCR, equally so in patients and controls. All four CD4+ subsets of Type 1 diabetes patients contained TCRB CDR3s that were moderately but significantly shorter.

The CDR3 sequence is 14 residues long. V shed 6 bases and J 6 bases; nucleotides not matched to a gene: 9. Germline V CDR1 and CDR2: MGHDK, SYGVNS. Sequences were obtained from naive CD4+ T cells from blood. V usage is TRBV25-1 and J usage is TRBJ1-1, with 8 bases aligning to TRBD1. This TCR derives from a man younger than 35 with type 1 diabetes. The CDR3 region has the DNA TGTGCCAGCAGCAACTACAGGGGGGGGGCTGAAGCTTTCTTT. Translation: CASSNYRGGAEAFF.